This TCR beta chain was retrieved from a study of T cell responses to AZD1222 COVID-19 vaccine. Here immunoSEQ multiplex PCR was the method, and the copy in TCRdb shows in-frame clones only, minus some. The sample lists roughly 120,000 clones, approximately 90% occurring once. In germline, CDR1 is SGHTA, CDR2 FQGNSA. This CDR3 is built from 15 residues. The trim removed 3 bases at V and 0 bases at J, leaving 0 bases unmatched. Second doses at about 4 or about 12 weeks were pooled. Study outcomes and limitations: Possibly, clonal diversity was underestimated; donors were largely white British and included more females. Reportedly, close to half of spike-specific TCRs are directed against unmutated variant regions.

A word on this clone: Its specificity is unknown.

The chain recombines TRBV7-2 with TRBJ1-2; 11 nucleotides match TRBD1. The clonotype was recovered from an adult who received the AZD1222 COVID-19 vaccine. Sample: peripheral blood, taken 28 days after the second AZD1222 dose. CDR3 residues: CASSLGQGANYGYTF. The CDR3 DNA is TGTGCCAGCAGCTTGGGACAGGGGGCTAACTATGGCTACACCTTC. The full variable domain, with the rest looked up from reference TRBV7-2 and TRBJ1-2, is GAGVSQSPSNKVTEKGKDVELRCDPISGHTALYWYRQSLGQGLEFLIYFQGNSAPDKSGLPSDRFSAERTGGSVSTLTIQRTQQEDSAVYLCASSLGQGANYGYTFGSGTRLTVV.